This T cell receptor (beta chain) originates from a study of spatial heterogeneity in lung cancer. The CDR3 consists of 11 residues. Germline V gene sequence: CDR1 SQVTM, CDR2 ANQGSEA. Between the trimmed V and J ends, which lost 7 bases and 4 bases, there was a span of 10 bases. The time point is: sample taken at primary tumor resection. TCRs were sequenced from unsorted whole RNA of tumor, nontumor lung or PBMC. The study tagged each TCR cDNA molecule with a unique molecular identifier. TCRdb analysed the 5' RACE reads with MiXCR anew, one entry per CDR3 protein. The repertoire holds roughly 23,000 distinct CDR3 sequences, with around 5.1% as singletons. This clonotype was seen ten or more times.

This clonotype originated in a male donor with early-stage non-small cell lung cancer. The specimen comprised PBMCs, sampled at surgery. J is TRBJ1-2 and V is TRBV29-1; D unresolved. For the CDR3, the DNA is TGCAGCGCCGACATCGCCTATGGCTACACCTTC. It yields the protein CSADIAYGYTF.